This T cell receptor (beta chain) emerged from a study of T cells in Graves' hyperthyroidism and ophthalmopathy (dated by TCRdb to the late 2010s). Background on the whole study: Peripheral blood was collected at initial diagnosis, before any treatment. To identify distinguishing TCR V-J signatures, a discovery cohort of around 98 patients was used, comprising under 45 with Graves' ophthalmopathy and 55 to 65 with stable Graves' hyperthyroidism. An independent validation cohort of around 19 hyperthyroidism patients and 17 patients who later progressed to ophthalmopathy tested prospective prediction of ophthalmopathy. The approximately 100 discovery patients were divided at random into training and test sets in a 7:3 ratio. Thyroid tissue and blood T-cell repertoires from about six Graves' hyperthyroidism patients were also compared in the study. Following sampling, methimazole starting at 30 mg daily was given to hyperthyroidism patients, and high-dose intravenous methylprednisolone was given to ophthalmopathy patients. TCR Vbeta CDR3 sequencing of approximately 140 peripheral blood samples (under 45 ophthalmopathy, 75 hyperthyroidism and approximately 17 progressor patients) is reported in the paper.

Findings and caveats that apply to the study as a whole: In validation, the model predicted progression to ophthalmopathy a median of around 6.5 months before onset, with approximately 68% sensitivity and about 75% specificity. Sample size was not statistically predetermined, and investigators were not blinded to group allocation. Most expanded thyroid clonotypes (frequency above 0.001) were also detected in blood, suggesting blood repertoires may reflect thyroid immune responses. In cross-validation, a model built on a 13 V-J signature told ophthalmopathy apart from stable hyperthyroidism with approximately 90% sensitivity and 81% to 82% specificity, and in testing the same model reached 80%/75%.

Moderately to severely active disease, a Clinical Activity Score of at least 3, a NOSPECS grade of at least 4, and a duration under 3 months were present in ophthalmopathy patients. Exclusion was applied to patients with uncontrolled infections, other autoimmune diseases, pregnancy or lactation. Diagnoses were based on clinical symptoms, serum thyroxine and TRAb, thyroid ultrasound and orbital computed tomography. PBMCs were isolated from about 9.2 ml of fresh peripheral blood by Ficoll-Paque density gradient centrifugation. Total RNA was extracted using Trizol reagent, and RNA quality was assessed on an Agilent 2100 Bioanalyzer. With regard to this clonotype: Its binding antigen is unknown. The record has no base qualities; no much larger clone is one base away.

Germline trimming amounts to 4 bases on V and 1 base on J, with 5 as the count of junction bases outside the gene matches. The germline V gene yields MRHNA for CDR1 and SNTAGT for CDR2. Spanning cysteine to phenylalanine, the CDR3 consists of 16 amino acids. Only the CDR3 DNA is retained, 48 bases long and in frame from the first base. The TCR beta CDR3 regions were amplified from RNA transcripts. A first-round RT-PCR of the TCR CDR3 used the HTBI primer set with the Qiagen OneStep RT-PCR kit. Libraries were constructed in a second round of multiplex PCR, after which size selection and purification were performed. Sequencing of the libraries was done on an Illumina HiSeq2000 using paired-end 100 bp reads. The published analysis was carried out like this. SOAPnuke was used to process the raw data, removing reads that contained adapters or uncalled bases, had a mean Phred below 15, or lacked an exact match to the constant primer or identifier. High-quality paired reads were merged with COPE v1.2.5, and unique nucleotide sequences were defined as clonotypes. Clonotypes were aligned to IMGT TRBV, TRBD and TRBJ reference segments using MiTCR v1.1. Only V-J combinations with frequency above 0.0001, covering about 99% of repertoires, were analysed. A TCS score was defined as the ratio of F50 (clonal expansion) to E x V (chaos), with BLOSUM62-based TCRdist applied between CDR3 peptides within each V-J. Welch's t-statistics and random forest reduced approximately 520 V-J features to under 15, which were used in a naive Bayes classifier (R e1071). The public reads were run again by TCRdb, first through fastp at Q25 and then through MiXCR, and only productive beta chains were kept. CDR3 protein sequences are deduplicated, and each keeps its most common genes and DNA. TCRdb, rather than the study authors, made the V and J calls. The table for this sample lists under 350,000 distinct CDR3 sequences; over 15% of them were counted only once. Around 57% of the sample is held by the ten biggest clonotypes.

This sequence uses TRBV6-4 and TRBJ2-1; the central 9 bases match TRBD2. Sequences were obtained from blood. This clonotype was obtained from a woman aged 60-75 years with Graves' ophthalmopathy. CDR3 sequence: CASSVNSGSSYNEQFF. The base sequence is TGTGCCAGCAGTGTGAATAGCGGGAGTTCCTACAATGAGCAGTTCTTC.